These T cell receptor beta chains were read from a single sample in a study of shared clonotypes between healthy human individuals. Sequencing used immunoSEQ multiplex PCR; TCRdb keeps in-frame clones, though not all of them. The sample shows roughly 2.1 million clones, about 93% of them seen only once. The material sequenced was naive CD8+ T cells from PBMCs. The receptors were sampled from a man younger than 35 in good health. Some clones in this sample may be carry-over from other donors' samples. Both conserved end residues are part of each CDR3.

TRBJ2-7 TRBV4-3 CASSQERGGGYLSYEQYF
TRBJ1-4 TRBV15 CATSRGTARLSTNEKLFF
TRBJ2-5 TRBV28 CASSYPLRADGRPSRTQYF
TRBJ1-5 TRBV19 CASSMMWGAGQPQHF
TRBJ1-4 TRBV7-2 CASSLVGLSGEKLFF
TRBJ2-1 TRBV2 CASSKTPDRGGNEQFF
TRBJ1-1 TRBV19 CASGPDRGTRTEAFF
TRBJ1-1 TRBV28 CASSLVGANTEAFF
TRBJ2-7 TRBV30 CAWRRRWTAQSGYYEQYF
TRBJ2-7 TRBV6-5 CASSTTGGSYEQYF
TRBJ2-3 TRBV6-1 CVSSEQRGDTDTQYF
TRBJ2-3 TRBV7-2 CASSPRARLVSTDTQYF
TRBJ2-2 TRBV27 CASSQGGRGIPNTGELFF
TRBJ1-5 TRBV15 CATLEACQPQHF
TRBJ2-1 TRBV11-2 CASSLVFEEEFF
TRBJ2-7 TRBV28 CASSWTIRDESSYEQYF
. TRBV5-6 CASTFRQANFYEQYF
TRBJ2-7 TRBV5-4 CAQPAKQYF